These T cell receptor beta chains were read from a single sample in a study of immune heterogeneity within non-small cell lung tumors. TCRdb used MiXCR to reprocess the multiplex PCR reads, holding one entry per CDR3 protein. The table lists 14,000 to 15,000 distinct CDR3 sequences, approximately 30% of them singletons. The sample was lung tumor tissue. These receptors were obtained from a man aged 35-49 years with non-small cell lung cancer. CDR3s include the opening cysteine and the closing phenylalanine or tryptophan. D genes are given only for firm matches. Size is omitted from some rows. Given values are once, few, many or a class for expanded clones.

J gene	clone size	V gene	D gene	CDR3 DNA	CDR3 protein
TRBJ2-5	.	TRBV20-1	.	TGCAGTGCTAGAGATATGGGGCTCGGAAAAGAGACCCAGTACTTC	CSARDMGLGKETQYF
TRBJ1-2	medium-sized	TRBV11-2	.	TGTGCCAGCAGCCAAGGGACGGACTATGGCTACACCTTC	CASSQGTDYGYTF
TRBJ2-7	medium-sized	TRBV27	.	TGTGCCAGCAGTCAAGGCGTCCGCTACGAGCAGTACTTC	CASSQGVRYEQYF
TRBJ2-5	.	TRBV20-1	.	TGCAGTGCTATGTGGGCCCAAGAGACCCAGTACTTC	CSAMWAQETQYF
TRBJ2-1	medium-sized	TRBV15	.	TGTGCCACCAGCAGAGCAACAGGTCACAATGAGCAGTTCTTC	CATSRATGHNEQFF
TRBJ2-5	.	TRBV11-3	.	TGTGCCAGCAGTCCTCCTGAGAAGGCGCAAGAGACCCAGTACTTC	CASSPPEKAQETQYF
TRBJ1-1	many	TRBV20-1	.	TGCAGTGCTAGATCCGGGGCTGGGAACACTGAAGCTTTCTTT	CSARSGAGNTEAFF
TRBJ2-4	many	TRBV11-3	TRBD1	TGTGCCAGCAGCTTAGCTTTGACAGGGGGGAACATTCAGTACTTC	CASSLALTGGNIQYF
TRBJ2-2	.	TRBV20-1	.	TGCAGTGCTAGAGTCGTGGCCTCGAACACCGGGGAGCTGTTTTTT	CSARVVASNTGELFF
TRBJ2-1	many	TRBV4-3	.	TGCGCCAGCAGCCAAGAGGGGTGGAATGAGCAGTTCTTC	CASSQEGWNEQFF
TRBJ2-6	.	TRBV6-2/TRBV6-3	.	TGTGCCAGCAGTTGGACGGGCGGCTCTGGGGCCAACGTCCTGACTTTC	CASSWTGGSGANVLTF
TRBJ2-1	many	TRBV9	.	TGTGCCAGCAGCGTAGTAGGGATTGATGAGCAGTTCTTC	CASSVVGIDEQFF
TRBJ2-7	medium-sized	TRBV28	.	TGTGCCAGCAGCCCCCGGAGCGCGGGTAAGCAGTACTTC	CASSPRSAGKQYF
TRBJ1-1	few	TRBV19	TRBD1	TGTGCCAGTAGTATAGGGGTACAGGGGGCGAGAGCTTTCTTT	CASSIGVQGARAFF
TRBJ2-2	.	TRBV3-1	TRBD1	TGTGCCAGCAGCCAAGGGACAGGGTTCAGCGGGGAGCTGTTTTTT	CASSQGTGFSGELFF
TRBJ1-1	.	TRBV14	TRBD1	TGTGCCAGCAGCCCAGGGACAGGCATGAACACTGAAGCTTTCTTT	CASSPGTGMNTEAFF
TRBJ2-5	.	TRBV5-8	TRBD1	TGTGCCAGCAGCTCCCCGGGACAGGGCTTGGAGACCCAGTACTTC	CASSSPGQGLETQYF
TRBJ2-1	once	TRBV7-2	.	TGTGCCAGCAGCCTTACAGACAATGAGCAGTTCTTC	CASSLTDNEQFF
TRBJ1-2	many	TRBV18	TRBD1	TGTGCCAGCTCACCTAAAGACAGGGTAAACTACACCTTC	CASSPKDRVNYTF
TRBJ2-1	few	TRBV7-8	.	TGTGCCAGCAGCTTAGGGGCGGGGAGCTCCAACAATGAGCAGTTCTTC	CASSLGAGSSNNEQFF